The present entry profiles one T cell receptor (beta chain) with its context. This sample was taken from a study of CXCR3-negative and CXCR3-positive naive CD8 T cells. Study context: Some 150 million TRB reads were obtained overall (about 1.5 +/- 0.3 million per library).

The TRB libraries of cDNA were built by UMI-labeled 5' RACE. TCRdb reprocessed the 5' RACE reads, with one entry per CDR3 protein and no DNA. The sample has tens of thousands of distinct CDR3 sequences; the top ten hold 1.5%. CDR3 size: 13 residues. The TCR originated in a human donor in good health. Some clones in this sample may be carry-over from other donors' samples. Input material: naive CXCR3- CD8+ T cells from blood. Subset in this sample: CD45RO-CCR7+CD27+CD95- naive CD8+ T cells lacking CXCR3 (TNR3-). This sequence joins TRBV12-3 or TRBV12-4 and TRBJ2-7; TCRdb picks TRBD1, but there is no DNA to check that call. The CDR3 region is CASTRGGPYEQYF.